A single sample gave rise to the 18 T cell receptor beta chains below, sequenced in a study of OX40 agonist ivuxolimab in advanced cancers. The protocol was immunoSEQ multiplex PCR, while the TCRdb copy is restricted to in-frame clones and leaves out a portion. The data contain almost 35,000 clones, about four fifths of them singletons. The sequencing here drew on CD4+ or CD8+ T cells sorted from blood, taken in a trial of the OX40 agonist ivuxolimab. These receptors came from an adult with an advanced solid tumor such as melanoma, head and neck, liver or kidney cancer.

The CDR3 here is CASSLNILQPQHF. The CDR3 bases are TGTGCCAGCAGTTTAAACATTCTTCAGCCCCAGCATTTT. The V and J genes are TRBV27 and TRBJ1-5; D not certain. The CDR3 covers 13 residues. CDR1 and CDR2 from the germline V gene are MNHEY and SMNVEV (reference sequence). V dropped 2 bases and J dropped 6 bases, with 8 bases sitting between them.

This chain joins TRBV6-1 and TRBJ1-5; weak D call: TRBD1 (5 bases). Germline CDR1 MNHNS, CDR2 SASEGT. Trimming pared 8 bases from V and 4 bases from J, leaving 15 bases between. There are 14 residues in the CDR3. The CDR3 region is CASRRSQVNQPQHF. CDR3 bases: TGTGCCAGCCGACGCTCACAGGTTAATCAGCCCCAGCATTTT.

This chain links TRBV9 with TRBJ1-2, with 8 bases that match TRBD1. The CDR3 consists of 15 residues. Germline V CDR1 and CDR2: SGDLS, YYNGEE. V lost 1 base and J lost 5; bases outside the gene matches: 7. The CDR3 here is CASSVSGTGEYGYTF. The CDR3 DNA reads as TGTGCCAGCAGCGTATCCGGGACAGGAGAGTATGGCTACACCTTC.

The V gene is TRBV12-5, the J gene TRBJ1-3; a weak D match, TRBD1 (6 bases). The V gene's germline CDR1 is LGHNT and CDR2 FRNRAP. CDR3 length: 16 amino acids. V lost 3 bases, J lost 1 base, and 13 bases lay in between. DNA of the CDR3: TGTGCTAGTGGTTTAGGGCAGGGGATTTCTGGAAACACCATATATTTT. This translates into CASGLGQGISGNTIYF.

The rearrangement links TRBV19 to TRBJ2-4, with D perhaps matching TRBD2 (5 bases). The CDR3 sequence is 13 residues long. The germline V and J ends were trimmed by 1 base and 7 bases, with 8 bases remaining between them. Germline CDR1 reads LNHDA; CDR2 reads SQIVND (reference sequence). The CDR3 sequence: CASSIVGGNIQYF. The CDR3 coding sequence is TGTGCCAGTAGTATAGTTGGCGGGAACATTCAGTACTTC.

The chain employs TRBV5-1 and TRBJ2-2, with 8 bases fitting TRBD2. The CDR3 loop spans 16 amino acids. Germline V gene lookup returns CDR1 SGHRS and CDR2 YFSETQ. V shed 0 bases and J 4 bases; nucleotides not matched to a gene: 5. CDR3 residues: CASSLVSGIGTGELFF. As DNA, the CDR3 is TGCGCCAGCAGCTTGGTTAGCGGGATCGGCACCGGGGAGCTGTTTTTT.

The V and J genes are TRBV20-1 and TRBJ2-1; no reliable D call. The CDR3 totals 10 residues. The V and J ends lost 5 bases and 7 bases respectively, with 6 bases between them. Germline assignment: CDR1 DFQATT and CDR2 SNEGSKA (reference sequence). The CDR3 region is CSAGVNEQFF. In DNA form, the CDR3 reads TGCAGTGCTGGGGTGAATGAGCAGTTCTTC.

The chain uses TRBV5-1 and TRBJ1-1; no definite D call. V lost 9 bases to trimming and J lost 1 base, with 16 bases between them. Per the germline V gene, CDR1 is SGHRS and CDR2 is YFSETQ. The CDR3 loop spans 14 amino acids. The CDR3 sequence is CATSPSGENTEAFF. As DNA, the CDR3 is TGCGCCACAAGCCCCTCAGGAGAGAACACTGAAGCTTTCTTT.

This clone was seen more than once but under ten times. The CDR3: CASSLVASGNSGELFF. In DNA, the CDR3 is TGTGCCAGCAGCTTAGTTGCTAGCGGGAATTCCGGGGAGCTGTTTTTT. This chain uses TRBV7-2 with TRBJ2-2; 9 bases are shared with TRBD2. V gave up 1 base and J gave up 6 bases; unmatched junction bases: 6. The CDR3 is made up of 16 amino acids. CDR1 and CDR2 (germline): SGHTA, FQGNSA.

V is TRBV7-9 and J is TRBJ1-2; no definite D call. The germline V gene has CDR1 SEHNR and CDR2 FQNEAQ (reference sequence). The CDR3 runs to 13 residues. V lost 4 bases, J lost 4 bases, and 10 bases lay in between. This chain's CDR3 is CASSSWAGYGYTF. For the CDR3, the DNA is TGTGCCAGCAGCTCTTGGGCTGGCTATGGCTACACCTTC. The entire variable domain, with the rest obtained from reference TRBV7-9 and TRBJ1-2, is as follows: DTGVSQNPRHKITKRGQNVTFRCDPISEHNRLYWYRQTLGQGPEFLTYFQNEAQLEKSRLLSDRFSAERPKGSFSTLEIQRTEQGDSAMYLCASSSWAGYGYTFGSGTRLTVV.

The V call is TRBV19, the J call TRBJ2-5; 9 nucleotides line up with TRBD1. CDR3 length: 16 amino acids. Germline trimming cut 5 bases from V and 5 bases from J; bases unmatched to any gene: 12. Germline CDR1 reads LNHDA; CDR2 reads SQIVND (reference sequence). The CDR3 sequence is CASSARAGQGMETQYF. In DNA form, the CDR3 reads TGTGCCAGTAGTGCTCGGGCGGGACAGGGTATGGAGACCCAGTACTTC.

DNA for the CDR3: TGTGCCAGCAGCCCCTTACAGGGGAACACTGAAGCTTTCTTT. Amino acid sequence: CASSPLQGNTEAFF. The chain has TRBV7-9 and TRBJ1-1, with D maybe TRBD1 (6 bases). The germline V gene encodes CDR1 SEHNR and CDR2 FQNEAQ (reference sequence). The CDR3 is 14 amino acids. V shed 5 bases and J shed 1 base, with 11 bases lying between them.

The genes are TRBV30 and TRBJ2-3; D possibly corresponds to TRBD2 (6 bases). The V end lost 5 bases, the J end lost 5 bases, and 8 bases lay between the germline ends. Germline CDR1 reads GTSNPN; CDR2 reads SVGIG (reference sequence). This CDR3 has 11 amino acids. DNA for the CDR3: TGTGCCTGGCGGGGGTTAGATACGCAGTATTTT. As protein: CAWRGLDTQYF.

CDR3 in DNA: TGTGCCAGCAGCTTAAACGCGGGGGATAACACCGGGGAGCTGTTTTTT. Translation: CASSLNAGDNTGELFF. The chain joins TRBV7-3 to TRBJ2-2; TRBD2 aligns across 7 bases. The CDR3 runs to 16 residues. Trimming took 1 base from V and 2 from J; bases not matched to a gene: 4. Germline CDR1 reads SGHTA; CDR2 reads FQGTGA.

The V call is TRBV18, the J call TRBJ2-2, with 10 bases aligning to TRBD2. In germline, CDR1 is KGHSH, CDR2 LQKENI. The CDR3 extends over 15 amino acids. V lost 3 bases and J lost 6; bases outside the gene matches: 4. As DNA, the CDR3 is TGTGCCAGCTCACCGGCTAGCGGGAGTTCCGGGGAGCTGTTTTTT. This codes for CASSPASGSSGELFF.

The chain has TRBV19 and TRBJ1-1; D gene uncertain. Trimming left V 3 bases short and J 11 bases short, with 16 bases between. The CDR3 is 13 amino acids. CDR1 and CDR2 from the germline V gene are LNHDA and SQIVND (reference sequence). CDR3 coding DNA: TGTGCCAGTAGTATGCCGGCAGTTCCTGTTGCTTTCTTT. Translating it yields CASSMPAVPVAFF.

The rearrangement uses TRBV2 and TRBJ2-5, with unresolved D. Germline-derived CDR1 and CDR2 are SNHLY and FYNNEI. The CDR3 is 14 residues long. Deletions cut 5 bases from V and 1 base from J, with 11 bases between. The CDR3 loop reads CASSPLLPQETQYF. The DNA for the CDR3 is TGTGCCAGCAGTCCTTTACTCCCCCAAGAGACCCAGTACTTC.

On this clone: The junction does not match germline at one end; this may be a read error. This chain joins TRBV7-7 and TRBJ1-4, with D maybe TRBD1 (6 bases). Germline V gene data show CDR1 as SSHAT and CDR2 as FNYEAQ (reference sequence). The CDR3 sequence is 19 residues long. The CDR3 sequence is CASREEGQVGLQTNEKLFF. The CDR3 nucleotides read TGTGCTAGCAGGGAGGAGGGACAAGTCGGATTGCAAACTAATGAAAAACTGTTTTTT.